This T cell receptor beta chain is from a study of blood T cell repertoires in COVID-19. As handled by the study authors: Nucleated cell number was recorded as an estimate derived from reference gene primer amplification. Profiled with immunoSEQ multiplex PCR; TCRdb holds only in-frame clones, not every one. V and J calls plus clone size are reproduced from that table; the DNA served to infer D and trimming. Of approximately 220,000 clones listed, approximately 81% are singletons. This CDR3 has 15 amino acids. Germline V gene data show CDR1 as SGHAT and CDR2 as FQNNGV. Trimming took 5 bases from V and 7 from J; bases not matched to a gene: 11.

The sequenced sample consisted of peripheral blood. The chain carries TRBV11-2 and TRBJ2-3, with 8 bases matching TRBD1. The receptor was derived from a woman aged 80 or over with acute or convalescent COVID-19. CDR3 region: CASSRTGRGGNTQYF. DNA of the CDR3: TGTGCCAGCAGCCGGACAGGGAGAGGTGGGAATACGCAGTATTTT.